This T cell receptor (beta chain) stems from a study of blood T cell repertoires in COVID-19 (dated by TCRdb to 2018 to 2020). Study-wide context: Samples covering the acute and convalescent phases of COVID-19 were provided by collaborators in the United States, Italy and Spain. The prospective study material was composed of cDNA or gDNA derived from T cells, B-cell-depleted T cells, or PBMCs. Subjects who had been exposed to COVID-19, were actively infected with it, or had recovered from it provided the deeply sampled blood TCRbeta repertoires that made up the dataset. The repertoires were released in a freely available public database meant as a resource for research on the immune response to SARS-CoV-2. The samples were drawn from two sources: the first 160 participants of the ongoing ImmuneRACE study, and 950 to 1,500 subjects contributed by 6 global collaborators. A de-identified subject ID, COVID-19 status, age in years and sex were almost always included in the sample metadata. Where available, HLA class I and class II types were taken from metadata supplied by the sample provider and were not determined by assay-based typing.

The germline V gene sets CDR1 to LGHNA and CDR2 to YSLEER. The CDR3 runs 16 amino acids, cysteine and phenylalanine included. CDR3 DNA is the only sequence kept; it has 48 bases, read in frame from the first base. V loses 3 bases at its end and J loses 5 bases; junction bases beyond the gene matches: 7. One collaborating source in Seattle enrolled patients during active infection and followed them longitudinally through the course of disease. Collaborating institutions collected whole blood in K2EDTA tubes following their own protocols. Collaborator samples were shipped for TCRbeta analysis as frozen whole blood, isolated PBMCs, or DNA extracted from either sample type. TCRbeta CDR3 regions were amplified from genomic DNA using the immunoSEQ Assay, a bias-controlled multiplex PCR. Concerning the study's data processing: Nucleated cell counts per sample were estimated from amplification of reference gene primers within the assay. To quantify the absolute abundance of each unique TCRbeta CDR3 rearrangement, sequence reads were collapsed and filtered. Productive Simpson clonality was computed per sample as the square root of Simpson's diversity index over productive rearrangements. TCRdb limited this immuneACCESS table to in-frame rearrangements with V and J called. A share of clones is missing; checked studies link under half to unresolved V genes, and the rest is unexplained. That table is the source of V, J and clone size, and D and trimming were worked out from the DNA. This sample holds more than 200,000 clones; 85% to 90% were observed only once. Jointly, the top ten make up less than 3% of the sample.

In this sample, this clone turned up once. Its antigen remains unidentified. No clone much larger than this one lies a single base away; base qualities are absent. General conclusions and limits of the study: Clinical and demographic metadata were provided uncurated, with the amount varying by source and participant.

The TCR originated in a man aged 25 to 40 with COVID-19, enrolled during active disease. The sequence joins TRBV4-3 to TRBJ1-6; TRBD1 agrees with 7 junctional bases. Sequencing was performed on peripheral blood. At the DNA level, the sequence is TGCGCCAGCAGCCACTTAAGGGGGCCGGATAATTCACCCCTCCACTTT. It translates as CASSHLRGPDNSPLHF.